These 26 T cell receptor beta chains share one sample of origin, sequenced in a study of blood T cell repertoires in COVID-19. Sequencing used immunoSEQ multiplex PCR; TCRdb keeps in-frame clones, though not all of them. Among 30,000 to 40,000 clones, 75% to 90% were seen once, and the ten largest hold 11% to 15%. Material for sequencing was peripheral blood. The receptors originated from a man aged 60-69 years with active COVID-19.

The chain carries TRBV10-3 and TRBJ1-5, with unresolved D. The CDR3 consists of 13 residues. V was trimmed by 4 bases and J by 4 bases, leaving 8 bases between them. Germline CDR1 and CDR2: ENHRY and SYGVKD. The CDR3 DNA reads as TGTGCCATCAGTGGGGCAGAGAATCAGCCCCAGCATTTT. Translating it yields CAISGAENQPQHF.

This clone turned up a few times. The genes are TRBV7-9 and TRBJ1-3; D is unresolved. The germline V gene has CDR1 SEHNR and CDR2 FQNEAQ (reference sequence). V was pared by 5 bases and J by 8 bases, with 19 bases between. The CDR3 spans 15 residues. The CDR3 coding sequence is TGTGCCAGCAGCCATCGGGCCCAAAAAGCGGACACCATATATTTT. Its protein is CASSHRAQKADTIYF.

V usage is TRBV19 and J usage is TRBJ1-4; 7 bases line up with TRBD1. This CDR3 region has 15 residues. J gave up 8 bases and V 7 bases, and 13 bases lay outside the gene matches. CDR1 is LNHDA, CDR2 SQIVND, per germline (reference sequence). CDR3 DNA: TGTGCCAGTACCCATCCTAGGGGGCGAGGGGAAAAACTGTTTTTT. It is translated as CASTHPRGRGEKLFF. The full variable domain, completed using reference TRBV19 and TRBJ1-4, is DGGITQSPKYLFRKEGQNVTLSCEQNLNHDAMYWYRQDPGQGLRLIYYSQIVNDFQKGDIAEGYSVSREKKESFPLTVTSAQKNPTAFYLCASTHPRGRGEKLFFGSGTQLSVL.

The chain recombines TRBV9 with TRBJ1-1; TRBD1 aligns across 10 bases. CDR3 size: 16 residues. Germline lookup yields CDR1 SGDLS and CDR2 YYNGEE. J was trimmed by 6 bases and V by 0 bases; bases with no gene match: 8. The CDR3 nucleotides read TGTGCCAGCAGCGTAGGTGGCGGGACAGGGGCATCTGAAGCTTTCTTT. Translated, it gives CASSVGGGTGASEAFF. Full variable domain (rest looked up from reference TRBV9 and TRBJ1-1): DSGVTQTPKHLITATGQRVTLRCSPRSGDLSVYWYQQSLDQGLQFLIQYYNGEERAKGNILERFSAQQFPDLHSELNLSSLELGDSALYFCASSVGGGTGASEAFFGQGTRLTVV.

The CDR3 coding sequence is TGTGCCAGCAGTTTAGGACAGGGCACTGAAGCTTTCTTT. It encodes CASSLGQGTEAFF. This chain connects TRBV12-3 or TRBV12-4 to TRBJ1-1; TRBD1 matches at 7 bases. The CDR3 contains 13 residues. With 1 base clipped from V and 4 bases from J, the junction kept 0 bases outside the gene matches.

The table lists this clone with a count of one. The V gene is TRBV7-9, the J gene TRBJ1-1, with 11 nucleotides matching TRBD1. Losses at the gene ends were 5 bases for V and 11 bases for J; bases not matched to a gene: 10. CDR3 length equals 14 residues. Germline V gives CDR1 SEHNR, CDR2 FQNEAQ (reference sequence). This chain's CDR3 is CASSPGTGGLWAFF. CDR3 DNA sequence: TGTGCCAGCAGCCCAGGGACAGGGGGTTTATGGGCTTTCTTT.

The chain has TRBV19 and TRBJ2-5, with D unclear. This CDR3 has 13 residues. CDR1 is LNHDA, CDR2 SQIVND, per germline (reference sequence). V lost 4 bases and J lost 4, with 10 bases in between. Written as DNA, the CDR3 is TGTGCCAGTAGTAAGGCGGAGAGAGAGACCCAGTACTTC. Its protein product is CASSKAERETQYF.

V and J are TRBV5-5 and TRBJ2-1, with D possibly being TRBD2 (6 bases). The germline CDR1 and CDR2 sequences are SGHKS and YYEKEE (reference sequence). This CDR3 has 14 residues. V was shortened by 7 bases and J by 0 bases, with 11 bases between the two germline ends. CDR3 nucleotides: TGTGCCAGCGGCGGGGCAAACTCCTACAATGAGCAGTTCTTC. Translated, it gives CASGGANSYNEQFF.

The DNA for the CDR3 is TGTGCCAGCTCAGAAGGGACAGGGCAAGAGACCCAGTACTTC. Amino acid sequence: CASSEGTGQETQYF. The rearrangement joins TRBV18 to TRBJ2-5, with 9 bases identical to TRBD1. V gave up 5 bases and J gave up 2 bases; unmatched junction bases: 3. This CDR3 is built from 14 residues. Germline V lookup: CDR1 KGHSH, CDR2 LQKENI.

V gene TRBV7-8 combines with J gene TRBJ1-4; D is possibly TRBD1 (6 bases). Trimming removed 1 base from V and 6 bases from J, with 9 bases in between. The CDR3 contains 14 residues. Per germline, CDR1 SGHVS and CDR2 FQNEAQ. The CDR3 protein is CASSLEGTYEKLFF. For the CDR3, the DNA is TGTGCCAGCAGCTTAGAAGGGACATATGAAAAACTGTTTTTT. The whole variable domain, remainder taken from reference TRBV7-8 and TRBJ1-4, is GAGVSQSPRYKVAKRGQDVALRCDPISGHVSLFWYQQALGQGPEFLTYFQNEAQLDKSGLPSDRFFAERPEGSVSTLKIQRTQQEDSAVYLCASSLEGTYEKLFFGSGTQLSVL.

V usage is TRBV24-1 and J usage is TRBJ2-7, with D tentatively TRBD1 (5 bases). The CDR3 extends over 16 amino acids. Trimming stripped 7 bases from V and 4 bases from J, with 22 bases between. Germline V gene lookup returns CDR1 KGHDR and CDR2 SFDVKD. The CDR3 protein is CATRPMIWGTKYEQYF. CDR3 bases: TGTGCCACCAGGCCCATGATATGGGGCACAAAATACGAGCAGTACTTC.

This rearrangement joins TRBV10-1 to TRBJ2-2, with D possibly TRBD1 on 5 matching bases. V dropped 3 bases and J dropped 3 bases, with 11 bases sitting between them. CDR3 size: 15 residues. CDR1 and CDR2 (germline): WNHNN, SYGVQD (reference sequence). The CDR3 loop is CASSEGVRHTGELFF. Here the CDR3 DNA reads TGCGCCAGCAGTGAAGGGGTCAGACACACCGGGGAGCTGTTTTTT.

V and J are TRBV7-2 and TRBJ1-4; D perhaps matches TRBD1 (5 bases). The germline gives CDR1 SGHTA, CDR2 FQGNSA. V lost 1 base to trimming and J lost 7 bases, with 16 bases between them. The CDR3 has 16 residues. CDR3 region: CASSLVGAGLIEKLFF. CDR3 nucleotide sequence: TGTGCCAGCAGCTTAGTTGGGGCAGGGCTGATTGAAAAACTGTTTTTT.

The chain links TRBV18 to TRBJ2-5; D unresolved. From germline, CDR1 is KGHSH and CDR2 LQKENI. This CDR3 has 12 amino acids. V dropped 3 bases and J dropped 1 base, with 3 bases sitting between them. For the CDR3, the DNA is TGTGCCAGCTCACCCAGCCAAGAGACCCAGTACTTC. Encoded protein: CASSPSQETQYF.

V is TRBV7-9 and J is TRBJ2-7; 9 positions agree with TRBD2. V gave up 5 bases and J gave up 6 bases; unmatched junction bases: 11. CDR3 size: 15 residues. Germline CDR1 is SEHNR and CDR2 is FQNEAQ (reference sequence). CDR3 in amino acids: CASSPRGTSLSEQYF. In DNA, the CDR3 is TGTGCCAGCAGCCCCAGAGGGACTAGCCTCTCCGAGCAGTACTTC.

This chain connects TRBV28 to TRBJ2-5; the match to TRBD1 covers 7 bases. Germline CDR1 and CDR2: MDHEN and SYDVKM. The V and J ends lost 5 bases and 4 bases, in that order; junction bases with no gene match: 7. The CDR3 consists of 14 residues. Here the CDR3 DNA reads TGTGCCAGCAGTAGGGGGCGCGGGTTAGAGACCCAGTACTTC. This encodes CASSRGRGLETQYF.

The chain links TRBV20-1 to TRBJ2-1, with 14 bases lining up with TRBD2. V shed 3 bases, J shed 8 bases, and the junction held 6 bases outside the gene matches. The CDR3 length is 15 residues. Germline V lookup: CDR1 DFQATT, CDR2 SNEGSKA (reference sequence). CDR3 DNA: TGCAGTGCTAGTGGGACTAGCGGGAGCTGGGATGAGCAGTTCTTC. Translated, it gives CSASGTSGSWDEQFF.

V is TRBV5-8 and J is TRBJ2-6; D possibly corresponds to TRBD1 (6 bases). The V end was cut by 5 bases, the J end by 4 bases, with 13 bases between. This CDR3 comprises 15 residues. From germline, CDR1 is SGHTS and CDR2 YDEGEE. The CDR3, as DNA: TGTGCCAGCAGACCAGGGGTTAACGGGGCCAACGTCCTGACTTTC. Amino acid sequence: CASRPGVNGANVLTF. Full variable domain (rest looked up from reference TRBV5-8 and TRBJ2-6): EAGVTQSPTHLIKTRGQQATLRCSPISGHTSVYWYQQALGLGLQFLLWYDEGEERNRGNFPPRFSGRQFPNYSSELNVNALELEDSALYLCASRPGVNGANVLTFGAGSRLTVL.

This chain connects TRBV5-1 to TRBJ1-1, with 7 bases aligning to TRBD1. Per germline, CDR1 SGHRS and CDR2 YFSETQ. The CDR3 is 14 amino acids. Trimming cost V 4 bases and J 0 bases; bases outside gene matches: 3. The CDR3 DNA sequence: TGCGCCAGCAGCCCGACAGGGTTGAACACTGAAGCTTTCTTT. It specifies CASSPTGLNTEAFF.

The chain recombines TRBV7-8 with TRBJ2-1, with TRBD2 matching over 9 bases. V was clipped by 1 base and J by 5 bases; unmatched bases: 3. The CDR3 runs to 15 residues. The V gene's germline CDR1 is SGHVS and CDR2 FQNEAQ. For the CDR3, the DNA is TGTGCCAGCAGCTTAGGCCTAGCGGGAAACAATGAGCAGTTCTTC. Protein sequence: CASSLGLAGNNEQFF.

The CDR3 loop reads CASSTKTPTNTEAFF. The CDR3 region has the DNA TGTGCCAGCAGCACGAAGACACCAACGAACACTGAAGCTTTCTTT. V and J are TRBV11-2 and TRBJ1-1; D remains ambiguous. CDR3 length: 15 residues. The germline V gene encodes CDR1 SGHAT and CDR2 FQNNGV. V was shortened by 5 bases and J by 1 base, with 14 bases between the two germline ends.

This chain links TRBV5-6 with TRBJ2-7, with D unresolved. With 0 bases removed from V and 1 base from J, the gap between germline ends came to 5 bases. The CDR3 is made up of 13 amino acids. Per the germline V gene, CDR1 is SGHDT and CDR2 is YYEEEE. CDR3 sequence reads: CASSLGASYEQYF. Written as DNA, the CDR3 is TGTGCCAGCAGCTTGGGGGCGTCCTACGAGCAGTACTTC.

The V gene is TRBV6-2 or TRBV6-3, the J gene TRBJ2-1, with TRBD2 matching over 8 bases. Trimming cost V 2 bases and J 6 bases; bases outside gene matches: 6. CDR1 and CDR2 (germline): MNHEY, SVGEGT. The CDR3 runs to 15 residues. The CDR3 DNA follows: TGTGCCAGCAGTTACCGGGGGGGCAGGGTCAATGAGCAGTTCTTC. Protein sequence: CASSYRGGRVNEQFF.

The chain joins TRBV5-6 to TRBJ2-4; D is undetermined. Germline-derived CDR1 and CDR2 are SGHDT and YYEEEE. This CDR3 contains 16 residues. With 3 bases removed from V and 2 bases from J, the gap between germline ends came to 15 bases. CDR3 coding DNA: TGTGCCAGCAGCTACGGGTTACCCCCTTCCAAAAACATTCAGTACTTC. Protein sequence: CASSYGLPPSKNIQYF.

The chain is built from TRBV4-1 and TRBJ2-1; D may be TRBD2 (6 bases). CDR1 and CDR2 (germline): MGHRA, YSYEKL. The V end was cut by 4 bases, the J end by 9 bases, with 16 bases between. The CDR3 has 14 residues. Written as DNA, the CDR3 is TGCGCCAGCAGCCCCCGGACTATCGGAGGTGAGCAGTTCTTC. This codes for CASSPRTIGGEQFF.

V usage is TRBV6-5 and J usage is TRBJ2-3; 11 bases align to TRBD2. The V gene end was trimmed by 2 bases and the J gene end by 3 bases; junction bases not matched to a gene: 4. The CDR3 sequence is 16 residues long. CDR1 is MNHEY, CDR2 SVGAGI, per germline. CDR3 loop: CASSYLAGGGTDTQYF. CDR3 coding DNA: TGTGCCAGCAGTTACCTAGCGGGAGGTGGGACAGATACGCAGTATTTT.